This TCR beta chain was sequenced during a study of blood T cell repertoires in COVID-19. Study details: The United States, Italy and Spain were the sources of the acute and convalescent COVID-19 samples. In each case, the material was cDNA or gDNA derived from T cells, B-cell-depleted T cells, or PBMCs.

Original data processing: Estimated nucleated cell counts came from reference gene primer amplification. Generated by immunoSEQ multiplex PCR, the TCRdb table keeps only in-frame clones and is missing some. That table furnishes V, J and clone size, whereas the DNA furnished D and trimming. The sample has 100,000 to 150,000 clones, roughly 74% seen once. V lost 4 bases, J lost 3 bases, and 9 bases lay in between. The CDR3 has 13 amino acids. Germline lookup yields CDR1 KGHSH and CDR2 LQKENI. V and J are TRBV18 and TRBJ1-1; no firm D call. Sequencing was carried out using peripheral blood. This sequence originates from a man aged 55 to 69 with acute or convalescent COVID-19. This CDR3 is CASSQQFDTEAFF. Written as DNA, the CDR3 is TGTGCCAGCTCACAACAGTTCGACACTGAAGCTTTCTTT.